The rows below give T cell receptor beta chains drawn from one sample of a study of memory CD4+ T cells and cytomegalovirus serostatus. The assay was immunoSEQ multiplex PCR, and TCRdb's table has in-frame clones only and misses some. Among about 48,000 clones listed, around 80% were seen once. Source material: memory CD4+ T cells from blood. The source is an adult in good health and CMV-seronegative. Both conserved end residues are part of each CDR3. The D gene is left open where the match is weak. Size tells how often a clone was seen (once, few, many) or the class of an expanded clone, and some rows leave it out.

CDR3aa: CAWSVSTGSREGYTF
CDR3nt: TGTGCCTGGAGTGTATCTACAGGCTCTAGGGAAGGCTACACCTTC
v_gene: TRBV30
d_gene: .
j_gene: TRBJ1-2
abundance: .

CDR3aa: CASSGPTENTEAFF
CDR3nt: TGCGCCAGCAGCGGCCCGACAGAGAACACTGAAGCTTTCTTT
v_gene: TRBV4-1
d_gene: .
j_gene: TRBJ1-1
abundance: .

CDR3aa: CASSPSRVLSYNEQFF
CDR3nt: TGTGCCAGCAGTCCCAGCAGGGTCCTCTCCTACAATGAGCAGTTCTTC
v_gene: TRBV28
d_gene: .
j_gene: TRBJ2-1
abundance: .

CDR3aa: CASSLALTGNYEQYF
CDR3nt: TGTGCCAGCAGCTTAGCCCTGACAGGGAACTACGAGCAGTACTTC
v_gene: TRBV7-9
d_gene: TRBD1
j_gene: TRBJ2-7
abundance: .

CDR3aa: CASSERVGGETQYF
CDR3nt: TGTGCCAGCAGTGAAAGGGTGGGGGGAGAGACCCAGTACTTC
v_gene: TRBV2
d_gene: .
j_gene: TRBJ2-5
abundance: once

CDR3aa: CASSQQIHRGHGEKLFF
CDR3nt: TGCGCCAGCAGCCAACAAATACACAGGGGTCATGGTGAAAAACTGTTTTTT
v_gene: TRBV4-1
d_gene: TRBD1
j_gene: TRBJ1-4
abundance: .

CDR3aa: CASSLYATGGKYEQYF
CDR3nt: TGCGCCAGCAGCTTGTACGCTACAGGGGGCAAGTACGAGCAGTACTTC
v_gene: TRBV5-1
d_gene: TRBD1
j_gene: TRBJ2-7
abundance: .

CDR3aa: CASSIAFQNYGYTF
CDR3nt: TGTGCCAGTAGCATCGCCTTCCAAAACTATGGCTACACCTTC
v_gene: TRBV19
d_gene: .
j_gene: TRBJ1-2
abundance: .

CDR3aa: CASSFPNRPAETQYF
CDR3nt: TGCGCCAGCAGCTTCCCTAACAGGCCGGCGGAGACCCAGTACTTC
v_gene: TRBV5-1
d_gene: .
j_gene: TRBJ2-5
abundance: .

CDR3aa: CASSPRGATGANVLTF
CDR3nt: TGCGCCAGCAGCCCGAGGGGGGCCACTGGGGCCAACGTCCTGACTTTC
v_gene: TRBV5-1
d_gene: .
j_gene: TRBJ2-6
abundance: .

CDR3aa: CASSSRAAGDEQFF
CDR3nt: TGTGCCAGCAGTTCTCGGGCGGCTGGCGATGAGCAGTTCTTC
v_gene: TRBV27
d_gene: .
j_gene: TRBJ2-1
abundance: .

CDR3aa: CASTSTSDTYEQYF
CDR3nt: TGTGCCAGCACCTCGACTAGCGACACCTACGAGCAGTACTTC
v_gene: TRBV6-5
d_gene: TRBD2
j_gene: TRBJ2-7
abundance: .

CDR3aa: CASSRNEAQETQYF
CDR3nt: TGTGCCAGTAGTAGAAACGAGGCCCAAGAGACCCAGTACTTC
v_gene: TRBV19
d_gene: .
j_gene: TRBJ2-5
abundance: .

CDR3aa: CASSARKGGQGYTF
CDR3nt: TGTGCCAGCAGTGCCCGAAAAGGGGGACAAGGCTACACCTTC
v_gene: TRBV2
d_gene: .
j_gene: TRBJ1-2
abundance: .

CDR3aa: CASSLVSGLPVTGELFF
CDR3nt: TGTGCCAGCAGCTTGGTATCGGGACTGCCGGTCACCGGGGAGCTGTTTTTT
v_gene: TRBV5-4
d_gene: .
j_gene: TRBJ2-2
abundance: .

CDR3aa: CASTRDRGSGANVLTF
CDR3nt: TGTGCCAGCACCCGGGACAGAGGCTCTGGGGCCAACGTCCTGACTTTC
v_gene: TRBV2
d_gene: TRBD1
j_gene: TRBJ2-6
abundance: .

CDR3aa: CASRGLDRGRLYEQYF
CDR3nt: TGTGCCAGCAGGGGATTGGACAGGGGAAGGCTCTACGAGCAGTACTTC
v_gene: TRBV2
d_gene: TRBD1
j_gene: TRBJ2-7
abundance: .

CDR3aa: CAWSDLPGGYGYTF
CDR3nt: TGTGCCTGGAGTGATCTGCCAGGGGGCTATGGCTACACCTTC
v_gene: TRBV30
d_gene: TRBD1
j_gene: TRBJ1-2
abundance: .

CDR3aa: CARAGAAGNSPLHF
CDR3nt: TGTGCCAGGGCCGGAGCAGCGGGAAATTCACCCCTCCACTTT
v_gene: TRBV2
d_gene: .
j_gene: TRBJ1-6
abundance: few

CDR3aa: CASSQDPGGGRETQYF
CDR3nt: TGCGCCAGCAGCCAAGATCCGGGGGGAGGGAGAGAGACCCAGTACTTC
v_gene: TRBV4-1
d_gene: TRBD2
j_gene: TRBJ2-5
abundance: .

CDR3aa: CASSPSQGEADTQYF
CDR3nt: TGTGCCAGCTCACCAAGCCAGGGGGAGGCAGATACGCAGTATTTT
v_gene: TRBV18
d_gene: .
j_gene: TRBJ2-3
abundance: .

CDR3aa: CASSPAGEDAFF
CDR3nt: TGTGCCAGCAGTCCCGCAGGCGAGGACGCTTTCTTT
v_gene: TRBV4-2
d_gene: .
j_gene: TRBJ1-1
abundance: .

CDR3aa: CASRVRGGSNEQYF
CDR3nt: TGTGCCAGCAGGGTCCGGGGCGGGAGCAACGAGCAGTACTTC
v_gene: TRBV2
d_gene: TRBD2
j_gene: TRBJ2-7
abundance: .

CDR3aa: CASSERNYGYTF
CDR3nt: TGTGCCAGCAGTGAACGGAACTATGGCTACACCTTC
v_gene: TRBV6-1
d_gene: .
j_gene: TRBJ1-2
abundance: .

CDR3aa: CASHRELYTEAFF
CDR3nt: TGTGCCAGTCACAGGGAGCTTTACACTGAAGCTTTCTTT
v_gene: TRBV27
d_gene: .
j_gene: TRBJ1-1
abundance: .

CDR3aa: CASSSSKPSSTDTQYF
CDR3nt: TGTGCCAGCAGCTCGAGTAAACCGTCTAGCACAGATACGCAGTATTTT
v_gene: TRBV7-9
d_gene: .
j_gene: TRBJ2-3
abundance: .

CDR3aa: CASSTPDRVKYYGYTF
CDR3nt: TGTGCCAGCAGTACCCCGGACAGGGTGAAGTACTATGGCTACACCTTC
v_gene: TRBV6-6
d_gene: TRBD1
j_gene: TRBJ1-2
abundance: few

CDR3aa: CASSLVIGLPEAFF
CDR3nt: TGTGCCAGCAGTTTAGTTATCGGGTTACCTGAAGCTTTCTTT
v_gene: TRBV28
d_gene: .
j_gene: TRBJ1-1
abundance: once

CDR3aa: CASSVDYSSYEQYF
CDR3nt: TGTGCCAGCAGCGTAGATTACAGCTCCTACGAGCAGTACTTC
v_gene: TRBV9
d_gene: .
j_gene: TRBJ2-7
abundance: .

CDR3aa: CASSFRGNYGYTF
CDR3nt: TGTGCCAGCAGCTTCCGGGGTAACTATGGCTACACCTTC
v_gene: TRBV11-2
d_gene: .
j_gene: TRBJ1-2
abundance: .

CDR3aa: CASSSYGNTIYF
CDR3nt: TGTGCCAGCAGTTCCTATGGAAACACCATATATTTT
v_gene: TRBV28
d_gene: .
j_gene: TRBJ1-3
abundance: .

CDR3aa: CASSPPGRGEQFF
CDR3nt: TGTGCCAGCAGTCCTCCGGGTAGGGGGGAGCAGTTCTTC
v_gene: TRBV6-6
d_gene: .
j_gene: TRBJ2-1
abundance: .

CDR3aa: CASSRDSDTQYF
CDR3nt: TGTGCCAGCAGTCGGGACTCAGATACGCAGTATTTT
v_gene: TRBV6-5
d_gene: .
j_gene: TRBJ2-3
abundance: .

CDR3aa: CASSVDGKGTGELFF
CDR3nt: TGTGCCAGCAGCGTAGACGGGAAGGGGACCGGGGAGCTGTTTTTT
v_gene: TRBV5-4
d_gene: .
j_gene: TRBJ2-2
abundance: .

CDR3aa: CASSYLGREQYF
CDR3nt: TGTGCCAGCAGTTACTTGGGTCGCGAGCAGTACTTC
v_gene: TRBV6-5
d_gene: .
j_gene: TRBJ2-7
abundance: medium-sized

CDR3aa: CATGSGSATQETQYF
CDR3nt: TGTGCCACCGGTAGCGGGAGTGCAACCCAAGAGACCCAGTACTTC
v_gene: TRBV28
d_gene: TRBD2
j_gene: TRBJ2-5
abundance: .

CDR3aa: CASSDSGRGYEQYF
CDR3nt: TGTGCCAGTAGCGATAGCGGGAGAGGTTACGAGCAGTACTTC
v_gene: TRBV19
d_gene: TRBD2
j_gene: TRBJ2-7
abundance: .

CDR3aa: CASTPGPGELFF
CDR3nt: TGTGCCAGCACCCCGGGGCCCGGGGAGCTGTTTTTT
v_gene: TRBV6-5
d_gene: .
j_gene: TRBJ2-2
abundance: few

CDR3aa: CASSDWDMSSYNEQFF
CDR3nt: TGTGCCAGCAGTGATTGGGACATGAGCTCCTACAATGAGCAGTTCTTC
v_gene: TRBV2
d_gene: .
j_gene: TRBJ2-1
abundance: few

CDR3aa: CSVGDREQFF
CDR3nt: TGCAGCGTTGGGGACCGCGAGCAGTTCTTC
v_gene: TRBV29-1
d_gene: .
j_gene: TRBJ2-1
abundance: .

CDR3aa: CASSKTAGTYEQYF
CDR3nt: TGTGCCAGCAGTAAGACGGCTGGAACCTACGAGCAGTACTTC
v_gene: TRBV27
d_gene: .
j_gene: TRBJ2-7
abundance: .

CDR3aa: CASSEQGQVLTF
CDR3nt: TGTGCCAGCAGTGAACAGGGGCAAGTCCTGACTTTC
v_gene: TRBV25-1
d_gene: .
j_gene: TRBJ2-6
abundance: .

CDR3aa: CATSRVPSEKLFF
CDR3nt: TGTGCCACCAGCAGAGTACCGAGCGAAAAACTGTTTTTT
v_gene: TRBV15
d_gene: .
j_gene: TRBJ1-4
abundance: .

CDR3aa: CASKRTFPPHPQQYF
CDR3nt: TGTGCCAGCAAAAGGACTTTTCCCCCCCACCCCCAGCAGTACTTC
v_gene: TRBV6-6
d_gene: .
j_gene: TRBJ2-7
abundance: .

CDR3aa: CSALVGNTIYF
CDR3nt: TGCAGTGCTTTAGTTGGAAACACCATATATTTT
v_gene: TRBV20-1
d_gene: .
j_gene: TRBJ1-3
abundance: once

CDR3aa: CASSGTGAGDTQYF
CDR3nt: TGTGCCAGTAGTGGGACAGGGGCGGGAGATACGCAGTATTTT
v_gene: TRBV19
d_gene: TRBD1
j_gene: TRBJ2-3
abundance: .

CDR3aa: CASNWGLNQPQHF
CDR3nt: TGTGCCAGCAATTGGGGTTTGAATCAGCCCCAGCATTTT
v_gene: TRBV28
d_gene: .
j_gene: TRBJ1-5
abundance: .

CDR3aa: CASSMEPSYEQYF
CDR3nt: TGTGCCAGCTCAATGGAGCCCTCCTACGAGCAGTACTTC
v_gene: TRBV18
d_gene: .
j_gene: TRBJ2-7
abundance: .